This T cell receptor beta chain is drawn from a study of T cell repertoires in cytomegalovirus infection. Study results and limitations: Dominant in the ex vivo response were TCR beta clonotypes restricted by HLA-C and specific for CMV.

Worth noting for this clonotype: Its antigen is undetermined.

TCRdb re-analysed the reads in MiXCR, keeping a single row per CDR3 protein. This table has about 110,000 distinct CDR3 sequences, roughly 41% appearing once. The V end was cut by 2 bases, the J end by 1 base, with 17 bases between. The CDR3 is 17 amino acids. Per the germline V gene, CDR1 is SGHVS and CDR2 is FQNEAQ. Sample: CD8+ T cells from cultured PBMCs, taken from culture after CMV antigen stimulation. This chain links TRBV7-8 with TRBJ1-2; D is unclear. The clonotype comes from a human donor in good health (CMV status not recorded). Some clones in this sample may be carry-over from other donors' samples. CDR3 nucleotide sequence: TGTGCCAGCAGCTTACAACTCCTCGGTCCCATTAACTATGGCTACACCTTC. This gives the protein CASSLQLLGPINYGYTF. Filled out from reference TRBV7-8 and TRBJ1-2, the complete variable domain reads GAGVSQSPRYKVAKRGQDVALRCDPISGHVSLFWYQQALGQGPEFLTYFQNEAQLDKSGLPSDRFFAERPEGSVSTLKIQRTQQEDSAVYLCASSLQLLGPINYGYTFGSGTRLTVV.